The sequence of this TCR beta chain was determined in a study of T cell responses to AZD1222 COVID-19 vaccine. Study results and limitations: Dominant at 160-218 and 743-854, vaccine-associated CD4 TCRs also spanned spike. The reported proportion of spike-specific TCRs targeting unmutated variant regions was nearly half.

Germline V gives CDR1 LGHDT, CDR2 YNNKEL (reference sequence). The CDR3 has 14 residues. With V trimmed by 4 bases and J by 7 bases, 9 bases remained unmatched. A remark on this clone: Its antigen is unidentified.

Repertoires were generated with immunoSEQ multiplex PCR, while TCRdb's copy carries only in-frame clones and drops some. The table includes approximately 150,000 clones, approximately 90% detected once. V and J are TRBV3-1 (or the pseudogene TRBV3-2) and TRBJ1-1; 7 nucleotides match TRBD1. The source is an adult who received the AZD1222 COVID-19 vaccine. Sequencing used peripheral blood, obtained 28 days after the second AZD1222 dose. DNA for the CDR3: TGTGCCAGCAGCCCGCAGGACAGGTATGTTGAAGCTTTCTTT. Protein sequence: CASSPQDRYVEAFF.